This T cell receptor beta chain was found in a study of blood T cell repertoires in COVID-19. Trimming removed 3 bases from V and 2 bases from J; junction bases left unmatched: 7. Per the germline V gene, CDR1 is SGHTA and CDR2 is FQGTGA. The CDR3 runs to 16 residues. Profiling relied on immunoSEQ multiplex PCR, and the TCRdb table lists in-frame clones only, not all of them. Of a few hundred thousand clones detected, approximately 83% appear once; the ten largest clones hold around 1.3%. The sample consisted of peripheral blood. The receptor comes from a young woman with COVID-19, enrolled during active disease. This chain uses TRBV7-3 with TRBJ2-3, with 8 bases fitting TRBD2. The CDR3 DNA is TGTGCCAGCAGCTTGAGGGCGGGGGGCCCCACAGATACGCAGTATTTT. Translation gives CASSLRAGGPTDTQYF.